This T cell receptor (beta chain) was retrieved from a study of T cell repertoires in cytomegalovirus infection. Study in general: CMV infection together with matching HLA type was indicated by public TCR beta signatures.

To note about this clonotype: The antigen is unknown.

Study-wide findings and caveats: Cumulated frequencies of public TCR beta families served to identify carriers of CMV plus the relevant HLA. HLA-C-restricted CMV-specific TCR beta clonotypes were dominant in the ex vivo response.

Via MiXCR, TCRdb re-called the reads, giving one row per CDR3 protein. This sample yields some 270,000 distinct CDR3 sequences, of which over 15% are seen a single time; about 45% belongs to the top ten. This CDR3 has 15 residues. The germline V gene encodes CDR1 SGHVT and CDR2 SQSDAQ. The junction had 8 bases not matched to a gene; V was cut back by 9 bases and J by 0 bases. Sequencing was done on a sample of CD8+ T cells from PBMCs. The clonotype was recovered from a human donor in good health (CMV status not recorded). Some clones in this sample may be carry-over from other donors' samples. The chain couples TRBV7-4 to TRBJ1-3; 7 bases line up with TRBD1. The CDR3 coding sequence is TGTGCCAGTACCCAGGGGGGCTTCTCTGGAAACACCATATATTTT. The encoded protein is CASTQGGFSGNTIYF.